A selection of T cell receptor beta chains follows, all from one sample in a study of T cells after yellow fever vaccination. TCRdb reanalysed the 5' RACE reads using MiXCR and keeps one entry per CDR3 protein. The table records around 300,000 distinct CDR3 sequences, roughly 13% of them present only once. The sequencing here drew on CD4+ T cells sorted from PBMCs, taken 45 days after the yellow fever booster vaccination. The origin of the receptors is a man aged 30 to 39 who received the YFV17D yellow fever vaccine. The CDR3 runs from the conserved cysteine through the conserved F or W.

V: TRBV5-1; J: TRBJ2-3; CDR3: CASSLRLSDTQYF
V: TRBV6-5; J: TRBJ2-7; CDR3: CASSYQTGSSYEQYF
V: TRBV6-5; J: TRBJ2-7; CDR3: CASSYRDRGIYEQYF
V: TRBV5-1; J: TRBJ2-7; CDR3: CASSARTSGIKYEQYF
V: TRBV7-9; J: TRBJ2-7; CDR3: CASSQGRISYEQYF
V: TRBV6-1; J: TRBJ1-5; CDR3: CASSARTGPNQPQHF
V: TRBV5-1; J: TRBJ2-3; CDR3: CASSEFSDTQYF
V: TRBV5-1; J: TRBJ2-5; CDR3: CASSWGLADQETQYF
V: TRBV7-6; J: TRBJ2-1; CDR3: CASSHGLLQINEQFF
V: TRBV5-1; J: TRBJ2-2; CDR3: CASSPTESNTGELFF
V: TRBV5-1; J: TRBJ2-2; CDR3: CASSLAGNTGELFF
V: TRBV30; J: TRBJ2-3; CDR3: CAWSGNAPDTQYF
V: TRBV7-2; J: TRBJ2-3; CDR3: CASSSARADTQYF
V: TRBV7-9; J: TRBJ2-5; CDR3: CASSLAGVTETQYF
V: TRBV3-1; J: TRBJ1-6; CDR3: CASSQAGTGTSPLHF
V: TRBV7-2; J: TRBJ2-1; CDR3: CASSPAGGGRAASEQFF
V: TRBV7-2; J: TRBJ1-6; CDR3: CASSQARFSPLHF
V: TRBV5-1; J: TRBJ2-1; CDR3: CASSLDPVEQFF
V: TRBV3-1; J: TRBJ2-3; CDR3: CASTINSDSRQNTQYF
V: TRBV10-1; J: TRBJ2-7; CDR3: CASSGVLAYEQYF
V: TRBV20-1; J: TRBJ2-3; CDR3: CSASRRLTSTDTQYF
V: TRBV20-1; J: TRBJ2-1; CDR3: CSAHKAGAPKDEQFF
V: TRBV5-1; J: TRBJ2-1; CDR3: CASYDGAEEQFF
V: TRBV20-1; J: TRBJ2-1; CDR3: CSARDLGRGHEQFF
V: TRBV9; J: TRBJ1-1; CDR3: CASSVEALNTEAFF
V: TRBV10-2; J: TRBJ2-5; CDR3: CASSVLARGETQYF
V: TRBV7-2; J: TRBJ1-2; CDR3: CASSPGTGGIYGYTF
V: TRBV9; J: TRBJ1-2; CDR3: CASTPDRATHGYTF
V: TRBV7-2; J: TRBJ2-7; CDR3: CASSLGGPFNEQYF
V: TRBV7-9; J: TRBJ1-5; CDR3: CASSSAFNQPQHF
V: TRBV7-2; J: TRBJ2-5; CDR3: CASSLQLAGGNQETQYF
V: TRBV7-9; J: TRBJ1-4; CDR3: CASRRTAEKLFF
V: TRBV5-1; J: TRBJ2-3; CDR3: CASSPDSTDTQYF
V: TRBV20-1; J: TRBJ2-1; CDR3: CSAALNEQFF
V: TRBV12-3/TRBV12-4; J: TRBJ2-3; CDR3: CASSLYSADTQYF
V: TRBV11-2; J: TRBJ2-5; CDR3: CASGGDRQRTQYF
V: TRBV7-6; J: TRBJ2-1; CDR3: CASRSSRDEQFF
V: TRBV20-1; J: TRBJ2-1; CDR3: CSAPRGLAGGPGGEQFF
V: TRBV7-2; J: TRBJ2-1; CDR3: CASSLTPGLGLEQFF
V: TRBV18; J: TRBJ2-7; CDR3: CASSPLFSGGRTSANSYEQYF
V: TRBV7-2; J: TRBJ2-3; CDR3: CASSPVGTDNTQYF
V: TRBV5-1; J: TRBJ2-3; CDR3: CASRIQTGGGTDTQYF